This T cell receptor (beta chain) was identified in a study of shared clonotypes between healthy human individuals. The method was immunoSEQ multiplex PCR; TCRdb's version includes in-frame clones alone and lacks a portion of them. Among some 1 million clones listed, 65% to 80% were seen once. This clone occurred many times. V was pared by 8 bases and J by 1 base, with 8 bases of the junction left unmatched. CDR3 length: 15 amino acids. Germline lookup yields CDR1 MNHEY and CDR2 SMNVEV (reference sequence). The receptor's source is a man younger than 35 in good health. The sequenced sample was memory CD4+ T cells sorted from blood. Regarding subset: CD45RA-negative fraction. This sequence joins TRBV27 and TRBJ1-3; 7 nucleotides match TRBD1. CDR3 nucleotide sequence: TGTGCCAGCGGACACCAGGGGGATTCTGGAAACACCATATATTTT. The encoded protein is CASGHQGDSGNTIYF.